A selection of T cell receptor beta chains follows, all from one sample in a study of CD4 T cells in relation to SARS-CoV-2 and coronaviruses. Clones were read by immunoSEQ multiplex PCR, and TCRdb kept only the in-frame ones, dropping some. This table holds some 11,000 clones, over 80% found once. The sequencing sample was made of naive CD4+ T cells from PBMCs. The receptors stem from an adult with COVID-19. Both conserved end residues are part of each CDR3. Each record gives: V gene, clone size, J gene, D gene, CDR3 protein, CDR3 DNA. The D gene is left open where the match is weak. The size of a clone is reported for some rows only, either as once, few or many, or as a class for expanded clones.

V gene: TRBV7-8
clone size: NA
J gene: TRBJ1-1
D gene: NA
CDR3 protein: CASSPQGVRGTEAFF
CDR3 DNA: TGTGCCAGCAGCCCCCAGGGTGTAAGGGGGACTGAAGCTTTCTTT

V gene: TRBV6-4
clone size: NA
J gene: TRBJ2-5
D gene: TRBD2
CDR3 protein: CASSASGGAQTQYF
CDR3 DNA: TGTGCCAGCAGTGCTAGCGGGGGGGCCCAGACCCAGTACTTC

V gene: TRBV24-1
clone size: NA
J gene: TRBJ2-1
D gene: NA
CDR3 protein: CATSEPRQGPGKGGAHNEQFF
CDR3 DNA: TGTGCCACCAGTGAACCTAGACAGGGGCCCGGGAAGGGGGGGGCCCACAATGAGCAGTTCTTC

V gene: TRBV11-3
clone size: NA
J gene: TRBJ2-5
D gene: NA
CDR3 protein: CASSLGGDPGETQYF
CDR3 DNA: TGTGCCAGCAGCTTAGGGGGGGACCCTGGGGAGACCCAGTACTTC

V gene: TRBV6-6
clone size: NA
J gene: TRBJ2-3
D gene: NA
CDR3 protein: CAGGFGLDTQYF
CDR3 DNA: TGTGCCGGGGGCTTCGGCCTTGATACGCAGTATTTT

V gene: TRBV11-3
clone size: few
J gene: TRBJ1-2
D gene: NA
CDR3 protein: CASSLRPRYGYTF
CDR3 DNA: TGTGCCAGCAGCTTACGCCCTCGCTATGGCTACACCTTC

V gene: TRBV21-1
clone size: once
J gene: TRBJ2-1
D gene: NA
CDR3 protein: CASSKSCRGGHNEQFF
CDR3 DNA: TGTGCCAGCAGCAAATCCTGCAGGGGGGGGCACAATGAGCAGTTCTTC

V gene: TRBV11-2
clone size: NA
J gene: TRBJ2-5
D gene: TRBD2
CDR3 protein: CASSFLAGGRGETQYF
CDR3 DNA: TGTGCCAGCAGCTTCCTAGCGGGGGGCCGGGGGGAGACCCAGTACTTC

V gene: TRBV6-4
clone size: NA
J gene: TRBJ2-3
D gene: NA
CDR3 protein: CASSDTEADTQYF
CDR3 DNA: TGTGCCAGCAGTGACACGGAAGCAGATACGCAGTATTTT

V gene: TRBV5-1
clone size: NA
J gene: TRBJ1-1
D gene: NA
CDR3 protein: CASSREGGTEAFF
CDR3 DNA: TGCGCCAGCTCCCGAGAGGGAGGCACTGAAGCTTTCTTT

V gene: TRBV5-6
clone size: NA
J gene: TRBJ2-7
D gene: TRBD2
CDR3 protein: CASSTIAGGRYEQYF
CDR3 DNA: TGTGCCAGCAGCACGATAGCGGGGGGGCGGTACGAGCAGTACTTC

V gene: TRBV27
clone size: once
J gene: TRBJ2-3
D gene: NA
CDR3 protein: CASSLYRGGNTDTQYF
CDR3 DNA: TGTGCCAGCAGTCTCTACAGGGGAGGTAACACAGATACGCAGTATTTT

V gene: TRBV3-1/TRBV3-2
clone size: NA
J gene: TRBJ2-5
D gene: TRBD2
CDR3 protein: CASSRRTSGQETQYF
CDR3 DNA: TGTGCCAGCAGCCGTAGGACTAGCGGCCAAGAGACCCAGTACTTC

V gene: TRBV28
clone size: NA
J gene: TRBJ2-7
D gene: NA
CDR3 protein: CASRTPSGREQYF
CDR3 DNA: NA

V gene: TRBV10-3
clone size: NA
J gene: TRBJ2-7
D gene: NA
CDR3 protein: CAISDRSGPGDF
CDR3 DNA: TGTGCCATCAGTGATAGATCGGGACCCGGGGACTTC

V gene: TRBV7-9
clone size: NA
J gene: TRBJ1-1
D gene: NA
CDR3 protein: CASSLGEILNTEAFF
CDR3 DNA: TGTGCCAGCAGCTTAGGGGAAATATTGAACACTGAAGCTTTCTTT

V gene: TRBV6-5
clone size: NA
J gene: TRBJ1-5
D gene: NA
CDR3 protein: CASSYSEYNQPQHF
CDR3 DNA: TGTGCCAGCAGTTACTCGGAATATAATCAGCCCCAGCATTTT

V gene: TRBV3-1/TRBV3-2
clone size: once
J gene: TRBJ2-3
D gene: NA
CDR3 protein: CASSQVLIGEDTQYF
CDR3 DNA: TGTGCCAGCAGCCAAGTGCTCATCGGGGAAGATACGCAGTATTTT

V gene: TRBV30
clone size: NA
J gene: TRBJ2-6
D gene: NA
CDR3 protein: CAWSVGIEGGRFGANVLTF
CDR3 DNA: TGTGCCTGGAGTGTGGGTATTGAGGGGGGGCGTTTTGGGGCCAACGTCCTGACTTTC

V gene: TRBV19
clone size: NA
J gene: TRBJ2-3
D gene: NA
CDR3 protein: CASSIRLSTDTQYF
CDR3 DNA: TGTGCCAGTAGTATCAGACTTAGCACAGATACGCAGTATTTT

V gene: TRBV11-2
clone size: NA
J gene: TRBJ2-1
D gene: TRBD2
CDR3 protein: CASSPRGGGAVNEQFF
CDR3 DNA: TGTGCCAGCAGCCCAAGGGGCGGGGGGGCAGTTAATGAGCAGTTCTTC

V gene: TRBV30
clone size: few
J gene: TRBJ1-2
D gene: NA
CDR3 protein: CAWSMGAGYGYTF
CDR3 DNA: TGTGCCTGGAGTATGGGGGCGGGGTATGGCTACACCTTC

V gene: TRBV12-5
clone size: NA
J gene: TRBJ2-3
D gene: NA
CDR3 protein: CASGLAPQSDTQYF
CDR3 DNA: TGTGCTAGTGGTTTGGCCCCTCAGTCAGATACGCAGTATTTT

V gene: TRBV28
clone size: NA
J gene: TRBJ2-5
D gene: NA
CDR3 protein: CASSSPETQYF
CDR3 DNA: TGTGCCAGCAGTTCCCCCGAGACCCAGTACTTC

V gene: TRBV7-9
clone size: NA
J gene: TRBJ2-5
D gene: TRBD2
CDR3 protein: CASSVLAGGHFNKETQYF
CDR3 DNA: TGTGCCAGCAGCGTACTAGCGGGGGGGCATTTCAATAAAGAGACCCAGTACTTC

V gene: TRBV24-1
clone size: once
J gene: TRBJ2-1
D gene: TRBD2
CDR3 protein: CATSDKASGRSYNEQFF
CDR3 DNA: TGTGCCACCAGTGATAAAGCTAGCGGTCGCTCCTACAATGAGCAGTTCTTC

V gene: TRBV19
clone size: NA
J gene: TRBJ1-5
D gene: NA
CDR3 protein: CASSYGQNSNQPQHF
CDR3 DNA: TGTGCCAGTAGTTATGGACAGAATAGCAATCAGCCCCAGCATTTT

V gene: TRBV6-1
clone size: NA
J gene: TRBJ2-7
D gene: TRBD1
CDR3 protein: CASSEDRLYEQYF
CDR3 DNA: TGTGCCAGCAGTGAGGACAGGTTGTACGAGCAGTACTTC

V gene: TRBV19
clone size: NA
J gene: TRBJ2-7
D gene: NA
CDR3 protein: CASSPYLPDEQYF
CDR3 DNA: TGTGCCAGTAGTCCCTACCTCCCCGACGAGCAGTACTTC

V gene: TRBV10-3
clone size: NA
J gene: TRBJ1-4
D gene: NA
CDR3 protein: CAISDQGEAEKLFF
CDR3 DNA: TGTGCCATCAGTGATCAGGGCGAAGCTGAAAAACTGTTTTTT

V gene: TRBV5-4
clone size: NA
J gene: TRBJ2-5
D gene: NA
CDR3 protein: CASSLVSSQETQYF
CDR3 DNA: TGTGCCAGCAGCTTGGTTTCCAGCCAAGAGACCCAGTACTTC

V gene: TRBV7-9
clone size: NA
J gene: TRBJ1-4
D gene: NA
CDR3 protein: CASSLGGQGGEKLFF
CDR3 DNA: TGTGCCAGCAGCTTAGGGGGGCAGGGCGGTGAAAAACTGTTTTTT

V gene: TRBV5-1
clone size: NA
J gene: TRBJ2-3
D gene: TRBD2
CDR3 protein: CASRGRTRSSTDTQYF
CDR3 DNA: TGCGCCAGCAGAGGACGGACTAGATCTAGCACAGATACGCAGTATTTT

V gene: TRBV28
clone size: NA
J gene: TRBJ1-5
D gene: NA
CDR3 protein: CASSFRVGNQPQHF
CDR3 DNA: TGTGCCAGCAGTTTTAGAGTGGGCAATCAGCCCCAGCATTTT

V gene: TRBV10-3
clone size: NA
J gene: TRBJ2-3
D gene: TRBD1
CDR3 protein: CAISEKKGQGAGDTQYF
CDR3 DNA: TGTGCCATCAGTGAGAAAAAGGGACAGGGGGCCGGAGATACGCAGTATTTT

V gene: TRBV6-5
clone size: once
J gene: TRBJ2-7
D gene: NA
CDR3 protein: CASSYWDGEQYF
CDR3 DNA: TGTGCCAGCAGTTACTGGGATGGCGAGCAGTACTTC

V gene: TRBV6-1
clone size: NA
J gene: TRBJ1-4
D gene: NA
CDR3 protein: CASSSQGLGNEKLFF
CDR3 DNA: TGTGCCAGCAGTTCCCAGGGGTTAGGTAATGAAAAACTGTTTTTT

V gene: TRBV7-2
clone size: NA
J gene: TRBJ1-5
D gene: TRBD1
CDR3 protein: CASSSPGQSNQPQHF
CDR3 DNA: TGTGCCAGCAGCTCGCCGGGACAGAGCAATCAGCCCCAGCATTTT

V gene: TRBV19
clone size: NA
J gene: TRBJ2-3
D gene: NA
CDR3 protein: CASRGDASRSDTQYF
CDR3 DNA: TGTGCCAGTAGGGGGGACGCGTCCCGCTCAGATACGCAGTATTTT

V gene: TRBV12-3/TRBV12-4
clone size: NA
J gene: TRBJ2-1
D gene: TRBD1
CDR3 protein: CASRQGVNEQFF
CDR3 DNA: TGTGCCAGCAGACAGGGGGTCAATGAGCAGTTCTTC

V gene: TRBV11-3
clone size: NA
J gene: TRBJ2-7
D gene: TRBD1
CDR3 protein: CASSPGQGMAEQYF
CDR3 DNA: TGTGCCAGCAGCCCTGGACAGGGTATGGCCGAGCAGTACTTC

V gene: TRBV18
clone size: few
J gene: TRBJ2-7
D gene: NA
CDR3 protein: CASSPIRTGYEQYF
CDR3 DNA: TGTGCCAGCTCACCGATAAGAACAGGGTACGAGCAGTACTTC

V gene: TRBV24-1
clone size: NA
J gene: TRBJ1-1
D gene: NA
CDR3 protein: CATTDTAWNTEAFF
CDR3 DNA: TGTGCCACCACTGATACAGCCTGGAACACTGAAGCTTTCTTT

V gene: TRBV19
clone size: NA
J gene: TRBJ2-7
D gene: NA
CDR3 protein: CASSIPVGGSYEQYF
CDR3 DNA: TGTGCCAGTAGTATTCCGGTCGGGGGATCCTACGAGCAGTACTTC

V gene: TRBV5-1
clone size: NA
J gene: TRBJ2-5
D gene: NA
CDR3 protein: CASSLVGETQYF
CDR3 DNA: TGCGCCAGCAGCTTGGTTGGCGAGACCCAGTACTTC

V gene: TRBV7-9
clone size: NA
J gene: TRBJ1-5
D gene: NA
CDR3 protein: CASSGGGYQPQHF
CDR3 DNA: TGTGCCAGCAGCGGCGGCGGTTATCAGCCCCAGCATTTT

V gene: TRBV19
clone size: NA
J gene: TRBJ2-6
D gene: NA
CDR3 protein: CASSLIASSSGANVLTF
CDR3 DNA: TGTGCCAGTAGTTTGATCGCTTCAAGTTCTGGGGCCAACGTCCTGACTTTC

V gene: TRBV7-9
clone size: NA
J gene: TRBJ1-2
D gene: TRBD1
CDR3 protein: CASSLRQGARGYTF
CDR3 DNA: TGTGCCAGCAGCTTGAGGCAGGGGGCGAGGGGCTACACCTTC

V gene: TRBV5-1
clone size: NA
J gene: TRBJ2-5
D gene: NA
CDR3 protein: CASSYGGTSVGETQYF
CDR3 DNA: TGCGCCAGCAGCTACGGGGGGACAAGCGTGGGAGAGACCCAGTACTTC

V gene: TRBV11-3
clone size: NA
J gene: TRBJ2-4
D gene: NA
CDR3 protein: CASSLDPGRLNF
CDR3 DNA: TGTGCCAGCAGCTTAGATCCTGGCAGGTTGAACTTC

V gene: TRBV7-2
clone size: NA
J gene: TRBJ2-5
D gene: TRBD1
CDR3 protein: CASSRTGGGETQYF
CDR3 DNA: TGTGCCAGCAGCCGGACAGGGGGCGGAGAGACCCAGTACTTC

V gene: TRBV9
clone size: NA
J gene: TRBJ1-1
D gene: TRBD1
CDR3 protein: CASSPRTGNMNTEAFF
CDR3 DNA: TGTGCCAGCAGCCCAAGGACAGGGAACATGAACACTGAAGCTTTCTTT

V gene: TRBV19
clone size: once
J gene: TRBJ2-3
D gene: TRBD2
CDR3 protein: CASRSGGTDTQYF
CDR3 DNA: TGTGCCAGTAGGAGCGGGGGGACAGATACGCAGTATTTT

V gene: TRBV19
clone size: NA
J gene: TRBJ2-3
D gene: TRBD1
CDR3 protein: CASGTALSTDTQYF
CDR3 DNA: TGTGCCAGTGGGACAGCGCTTAGCACAGATACGCAGTATTTT

V gene: TRBV30
clone size: NA
J gene: TRBJ2-7
D gene: TRBD2
CDR3 protein: CAWSVASGVTYEQYF
CDR3 DNA: TGTGCCTGGAGTGTAGCTAGCGGGGTCACCTACGAGCAGTACTTC

V gene: TRBV2
clone size: NA
J gene: TRBJ2-5
D gene: NA
CDR3 protein: CASSPTGETQYF
CDR3 DNA: TGTGCCAGCAGCCCGACAGGAGAGACCCAGTACTTC